The 3 T cell receptor beta chains in this list originate from one sample, sequenced in a study of shared clonotypes between healthy human individuals. As defined, naive CD8 cells were CD45RO-negative and positively selected for CCR7, with terminally differentiated effector memory CD45RA+ cells excluded. Assay: immunoSEQ multiplex PCR; the TCRdb copy retains only in-frame clones and omits some. Of more than 2 million clones listed, roughly 95% are singletons. The source material was naive CD8+ T cells sorted from blood. These receptors originate from a man aged 18 to 30 in good health.

The V gene is TRBV2, the J gene TRBJ2-5, with 8 bases identical to TRBD2. The CDR3 is 15 residues long. Trimming took 2 bases from V and 5 from J; bases not matched to a gene: 7. The germline gives CDR1 SNHLY, CDR2 FYNNEI. The CDR3, as DNA: TGTGCCAGCAGTGAATTAGGCGGGAGGACGGAGACCCAGTACTTC. This codes for CASSELGGRTETQYF. Full variable domain (remainder filled in from reference TRBV2 and TRBJ2-5): EPEVTQTPSHQVTQMGQEVILRCVPISNHLYFYWYRQILGQKVEFLVSFYNNEISEKSEIFDDQFSVERPDGSNFTLKIRSTKLEDSAMYFCASSELGGRTETQYFGPGTRLLVL.

The chain carries TRBV5-4 and TRBJ1-4; 9 nucleotides align to TRBD1. The CDR3 contains 14 residues. Trimming took 0 bases from V and 6 from J; bases not matched to a gene: 0. Looked up from germline, CDR1 is SGHNT and CDR2 is YYREEE (reference sequence). This chain's CDR3 is CASSLGDRDEKLFF. CDR3 DNA sequence: TGTGCCAGCAGCTTGGGGGACAGGGATGAAAAACTGTTTTTT.

The J gene is TRBJ1-5, the V gene TRBV6-6; D not certain. The germline gives CDR1 MNHNY, CDR2 SVGAGI (reference sequence). This CDR3 contains 13 residues. V lost 6 bases and J 4 bases, leaving 10 bases between the germline ends. This CDR3 is CASSPPENQPQHF. The CDR3 DNA is TGTGCCAGCAGCCCCCCTGAGAATCAGCCCCAGCATTTT.